A selection of T cell receptor beta chains follows, all from one sample in a study of cytomegalovirus exposure and HLA in healthy donors. Generated by immunoSEQ multiplex PCR, the TCRdb table keeps only in-frame clones and is missing some. Here the sample spans over 100,000 clones, around 81% being singletons. Input material: PBMCs. These TCRs come from a woman in her twenties or thirties in good health and CMV-seronegative. Both conserved end residues are part of each CDR3. The D gene is left open where the match is weak. Size tells how often a clone was seen (once, few, many) or the class of an expanded clone, and some rows leave it out.

clone_size	d_call	v_call	j_call	cdr3_nt	cdr3_aa
.	TRBD2	TRBV6-5	TRBJ2-1	TGTGCCAGCAGCCCCAGGCTAGCGGGTGGCAATGAGCAGTTCTTC	CASSPRLAGGNEQFF
.	TRBD1	TRBV9	TRBJ2-5	TGTGCCAGCAGCTTAGCCGGGACAGCCTTTCAAGAGACCCAGTACTTC	CASSLAGTAFQETQYF
.	.	TRBV6-5	TRBJ1-3	TGTGCCAGCAGTTACGTACCGGGGAACACCATATATTTT	CASSYVPGNTIYF
.	.	TRBV5-1	TRBJ1-5	TGCGCCAGCAGCTTGGGCCCGATCGGTCAGCCCCAGCATTTT	CASSLGPIGQPQHF
.	.	TRBV9	TRBJ1-2	TGTGCCAGCAGCGTAGACAGTAACTATGGCTACACCTTC	CASSVDSNYGYTF
.	TRBD1	TRBV30	TRBJ2-7	TGTGCCTGGAGTCCAGGGGGCCACGAGCAGTACTTC	CAWSPGGHEQYF
.	TRBD2	TRBV28	TRBJ2-4	TGTGCCAGCACACTAGCGGGAGGGTTAAACATTCAGTACTTC	CASTLAGGLNIQYF
.	TRBD1	TRBV10-3	TRBJ1-3	TGTGCCATCAGTGAGTCAACAGGGGCCGGAAACACCATATATTTT	CAISESTGAGNTIYF
.	TRBD2	TRBV7-3	TRBJ2-7	TGTGCCAGCAGCTTACAAGGCGGGAGGGGCTCCGAGCAGTACTTC	CASSLQGGRGSEQYF
.	TRBD2	TRBV9	TRBJ2-3	TGTGCCAGCAGCGTAGCCCACCAGACTAGCGGGAGGAATGCGGTTACGCAGTATTTT	CASSVAHQTSGRNAVTQYF
.	TRBD1	TRBV5-5	TRBJ1-1	TGTGCCTCACGCGCGACAGGGCGGTTGGCGCACACTGAAGCTTTCTTT	CASRATGRLAHTEAFF
.	TRBD2	TRBV7-2	TRBJ2-5	TGTGCCAGCAGCGCTAGCGGGAGCAGCCTCCAAGAGACCCAGTACTTC	CASSASGSSLQETQYF
.	.	TRBV7-9	TRBJ1-2	TGTGCCAGCAGCTCGATGTGGCAGGGAGGCGGAAACTATGGCTACACCTTC	CASSSMWQGGGNYGYTF
.	.	TRBV6-5	TRBJ1-2	TGTGCCAGCAGTTACGGTCGGGGGAGGGACGGCTACACCTTC	CASSYGRGRDGYTF
.	TRBD1	TRBV5-1	TRBJ2-2	TGCGCCAGCAGCTTGGGACAGGGTGCCGGGGAGCTGTTTTTT	CASSLGQGAGELFF
.	.	TRBV28	TRBJ2-7	TGTGCCACCTTGAGGCCGGGAGCGTACGAGCAGTACTTC	CATLRPGAYEQYF
.	.	TRBV19	TRBJ2-2	TGTGCCAGTAGCCCCGACAGGTTGGCCGGGGAGCTGTTTTTT	CASSPDRLAGELFF
.	TRBD2	TRBV6-1	TRBJ2-3	TGTGCCAGCAGTGACCCGGGACTAGCGGCCCAGCCTTACACAGATACGCAGTATTTT	CASSDPGLAAQPYTDTQYF
.	TRBD1	TRBV4-2	TRBJ1-1	TGTGCCAGCAGCCAAGGAGAGACAGGGTCGACGAATGAAGCTTTCTTT	CASSQGETGSTNEAFF
few	TRBD2	TRBV27	TRBJ2-1	TGTGCCAGCACCGGATCCGGGAGGGCCAATGAGCAGTTCTTC	CASTGSGRANEQFF
.	.	TRBV28	TRBJ2-1	TGTGCCAGCAGTCTTAGCCTCGGGTCCTACAATGAGCAGTTCTTC	CASSLSLGSYNEQFF
.	TRBD1	TRBV5-1	TRBJ1-1	TGCGCCAGCAGCCGGACAGGGGTTAGCACTGAAGCTTTCTTT	CASSRTGVSTEAFF
few	.	TRBV6-6	TRBJ2-7	TGTGCCAGCAGTTACGGCCGGAGCCACTCCTACGAGCAGTACTTC	CASSYGRSHSYEQYF
.	TRBD2	TRBV9	TRBJ2-3	TGTGCCAGCAGCGTAGGGCGGGAGAGGGACACAGATACGCAGTATTTT	CASSVGRERDTDTQYF
.	TRBD2	TRBV7-2	TRBJ2-5	TGTGCCAGCAGCTCCGCCGGGGGGAGGCAAGAGACCCAGTACTTC	CASSSAGGRQETQYF
.	.	TRBV11-1	TRBJ2-6	TGTGCCAGCAGCTTAGCCACCCGGGTACTGGTGTCTGGGGCCAACGTCCTGACTTTC	CASSLATRVLVSGANVLTF
.	TRBD1	TRBV10-3	TRBJ2-7	TGTGCCATCAGTGGTCCCGGGACAGGGCCCGAGCAGTACTTC	CAISGPGTGPEQYF
.	.	TRBV27	TRBJ2-3	TGTGCCAGCAGTTTGAGACAGCTCACAGATACGCAGTATTTT	CASSLRQLTDTQYF
.	TRBD1	TRBV6-4	TRBJ2-3	TGTGCCAGCAGCACGGAAGCAGGGGGATTTGGCACAGATACGCAGTATTTT	CASSTEAGGFGTDTQYF
.	.	TRBV25-1	TRBJ2-2	TGTGCCAGCAGTGAAAGTAGGGCGGGCACCGGGGAGCTGTTTTTT	CASSESRAGTGELFF
.	TRBD1	TRBV19	TRBJ1-4	TGTGCCAGTAGTTCAAGGGGGCGAGGCAATGAAAAACTGTTTTTT	CASSSRGRGNEKLFF
.	.	TRBV2	TRBJ2-7	TGTGCCAGCAGTGAAGGGGCCTCGCCCTACGAGCAGTACTTC	CASSEGASPYEQYF
.	.	TRBV13	TRBJ1-1	TGTGCCAGCAGCCATCAGACAGGGAACACTGAAGCTTTCTTT	CASSHQTGNTEAFF
.	TRBD1	TRBV19	TRBJ1-5	TGTGCCAGTAGTGCGGACAGGGCTAGCAATCAGCCCCAGCATTTT	CASSADRASNQPQHF
.	TRBD2	TRBV5-1	TRBJ2-1	TGCGCCAGCAGCTTGTCGCGGGGGGGGTACAATGAGCAGTTCTTC	CASSLSRGGYNEQFF
.	TRBD1	TRBV19	TRBJ1-1	TGTGCCAGTAGAGGGGACAGGGCGACGAACACTGAAGCTTTCTTT	CASRGDRATNTEAFF
.	TRBD2	TRBV11-2	TRBJ2-3	TGTGCCAGCAGGTTTACCGGCGGCGGGAGGGCCGAAAATACGCAGTATTTT	CASRFTGGGRAENTQYF
.	TRBD1	TRBV7-9	TRBJ1-3	TGTGCCAGCAGCTCCCTTCGGGACAGGGGGTTAAACTCTGGAAACACCATATATTTT	CASSSLRDRGLNSGNTIYF
.	TRBD1	TRBV19	TRBJ2-5	TGTGCCAGTAGTACGCCGGGACAGGGGAAAGAGACCCAGTACTTC	CASSTPGQGKETQYF
.	TRBD1	TRBV9	TRBJ1-4	TGTGCCAGCAGCGTAAGGACAGGGGAAGGTGAAAAACTGTTTTTT	CASSVRTGEGEKLFF
.	.	TRBV7-6	TRBJ2-1	TGTGCCAGCAGCTTAGAAACTCCTCTTCAGCGGGCTAACAGTAATGAGCAGTTCTTC	CASSLETPLQRANSNEQFF
.	TRBD1	TRBV6-5	TRBJ2-2	TGTGCCAGCTTAGCCGGACAGGGAAACACCGGGGAGCTGTTTTTT	CASLAGQGNTGELFF
once	.	TRBV6-4	TRBJ1-6	TGTGCCAGCAGTTCAGGGTATTCACCCCTCCACTTT	CASSSGYSPLHF
.	TRBD1	TRBV19	TRBJ2-4	TGTGCCAGTGCCCGGGACAGGGAATTGAGCATTCAGTACTTC	CASARDRELSIQYF
once	.	TRBV6-1	TRBJ2-2	TGTGCCAGCAGTGGACGTCTTCTAGCGCGCCCTAAATCCGGGGAGCTGTTTTTT	CASSGRLLARPKSGELFF
.	.	TRBV5-1	TRBJ2-1	TGCGCCAGCAATCGGCAGGCTTCCTACAATGAGCAGTTCTTC	CASNRQASYNEQFF
.	.	TRBV19	TRBJ2-2	TGTGCCAGTAGTGTCCAGGGTTACGGGGAGCTGTTTTTT	CASSVQGYGELFF
.	TRBD1	TRBV19	TRBJ1-5	TGTGCCAGTAGTATAGGAGGGACAGTTAATCAGCCCCAGCATTTT	CASSIGGTVNQPQHF
.	.	TRBV6-1	TRBJ2-4	TGTGCCAGCAGTGAACCAGGGGCCAAAAACATTCAGTACTTC	CASSEPGAKNIQYF
.	.	TRBV5-1	TRBJ1-5	TGCGCCAGCAGCCGCGACACTAATCAGCCCCAGCATTTT	CASSRDTNQPQHF
.	TRBD2	TRBV30	TRBJ2-1	TGTGCCTGGAGGGCTAGCGGGAGATACAATGAGCAGTTCTTC	CAWRASGRYNEQFF
.	TRBD2	TRBV2	TRBJ2-1	TGTGCCAGCTCTCGGGAGGGGACTAATGACAAGTTCTTC	CASSREGTNDKFF